These T cell receptor beta chains were read from a single sample in a study of pediatric ulcerative colitis. Profiling relied on immunoSEQ multiplex PCR, and the TCRdb table lists in-frame clones only, not all of them. The sample holds around 65,000 clones; 77% are singletons and the top ten take roughly 5.2%. Sequencing was carried out using blood. All receptors derive from a boy between 10 and 17 years old with moderate ulcerative colitis. Both conserved end residues are part of each CDR3. D genes are given only for firm matches. Where a row states a size, it is once, few, many or the class of an expanded clone; other rows omit it.

v_gene	j_gene	d_gene	abundance	CDR3aa
TRBV7-9	TRBJ1-2	.	once	CASSLDPGGYTF
TRBV7-3	TRBJ2-7	TRBD2	.	CASSPGLAGVGEQYF
TRBV15	TRBJ2-7	.	.	CATSSLQGYEQYF
TRBV2	TRBJ1-3	TRBD1	.	CASRWDRGMNF
TRBV4-1	TRBJ1-1	.	few	CASSQGNTEAFF
TRBV2	TRBJ1-4	.	.	CASSRSRGLNEKLFF
TRBV5-1	TRBJ2-6	.	.	CASSFWRASGANVLTF
TRBV5-4	TRBJ1-1	.	.	CASSQTGPVTEAFF
TRBV4-3	TRBJ1-6	TRBD1	.	CASSQDRGVGSPLHF
TRBV6-5	TRBJ2-1	TRBD2	.	CASSSSGNPYNEQFF
TRBV7-9	TRBJ1-6	.	.	CASSSGTDRYNSPLHF
TRBV18	TRBJ2-3	TRBD2	.	CASSPIAGVEIDTQYF
TRBV19	TRBJ2-3	.	.	CASSLGLADTQYF
TRBV19	TRBJ1-1	.	few	CASSPPYAFF